This TCR beta chain is drawn from a study of spatial heterogeneity in lung cancer. General study points: For tumor T cells, estimated coverage reached only around 7% (alpha) and roughly 14% (beta). Ubiquitous and regional nonsynonymous mutation counts were tracked by ubiquitous and regional expanded TCR counts, respectively. One measure, the expanded intratumoral alpha and beta TCR count, tracked tumor mutation counts.

Germline CDR1 SGHAT, CDR2 FQDESV (reference sequence). This CDR3 has 13 amino acids. Trimming removed 5 bases at V and 11 bases at J, with 19 bases between. Every TCR cDNA molecule bore a unique molecular identifier. TCRdb re-derived calls from the 5' RACE reads in MiXCR, one entry per CDR3 protein. Of fewer than 8,500 distinct CDR3 sequences detected, approximately 9% appear once; the ten largest clones hold about 4.2%. Time point in this sample: sample taken at primary tumor resection. The study sequenced unsorted whole RNA from tumor, nontumor lung or frozen PBMC. This clonotype is medium-sized within its sample. Its antigen remains unknown. Since the library was made to target alpha chains, this beta chain is a stray read and its abundance is not meaningful.

The sample here was lung tumor tissue, taken at surgery. V gene TRBV11-1 combines with J gene TRBJ2-7; D is uncertain. This TCR was recovered from a male donor with early-stage non-small cell lung cancer. The CDR3 DNA follows: TGTGCCAGCAGCCCAGAGGTACAAACGGAGAAGTACTTC. This codes for CASSPEVQTEKYF.